This T cell receptor beta chain was obtained from a study of tumor-infiltrating lymphocytes in primary liver carcinoma. Study as a whole: Patients had primary liver carcinoma treated by surgical resection.

Synthesis of TCR beta cDNA was carried out from around 500 ng total RNA with a constant-region primer. Slightly modified ARM-PCR with three nested multiplex PCR rounds yielded TCR beta libraries. The first two PCR rounds used TRBV1-TRBV30 forward primers with a C-beta reverse primer, 10 cycles each. TCRdb passed the multiplex PCR reads through MiXCR, listing each CDR3 protein once. The table includes around 330,000 distinct CDR3 sequences, 65% detected once. RNA isolated from unsorted whole blood supplied the blood RNA, with germline DNA also extracted. There are a few counts of this clonotype. V gave up 5 bases and J gave up 3 bases; unmatched junction bases: 11. The CDR3 is 18 residues long. The germline gives CDR1 SGHNT, CDR2 YYREEE (reference sequence).

The chain has TRBV5-4 and TRBJ2-2; 12 bases agree with TRBD1. The sample consisted of peripheral blood. The TCR originated in a man aged 35 to 55 with primary liver carcinoma and hepatitis B virus infection. CDR3 residues: CASRGTGGEQDYTGELFF. As DNA, the CDR3 is TGTGCCAGCAGGGGGACAGGGGGCGAACAAGACTACACCGGGGAGCTGTTTTTT.